This T cell receptor (beta chain) stems from a study of blood T cell repertoires in COVID-19. Whole-study context: From T cells, B-cell-depleted T cells, or PBMCs came the material, which was cDNA or gDNA.

This CDR3 contains 15 residues. Germline values: CDR1 MNHEY, CDR2 SVGAGI. V shed 6 bases, J shed 1 base, and the junction held 6 bases outside the gene matches. Per the original methods: It was from reference gene primer amplification that nucleated cell counts were estimated. This table comes from immunoSEQ multiplex PCR, and its TCRdb copy is limited to in-frame clones, with some not included. V, J and clone size are those of that table, while D and trimming were read from the DNA. The sample records about 36,000 clones, about three quarters being singletons. The V and J genes are TRBV6-5 and TRBJ1-5, with 7 bases that match TRBD1. Material for sequencing was peripheral blood. This clonotype was sampled from a man between 60 and 75 years old with active COVID-19. This CDR3 is CASRMTGTSNQPQHF. The DNA of the CDR3 is TGTGCCAGCAGGATGACAGGGACCAGCAATCAGCCCCAGCATTTT.